These 30 T cell receptor beta chains were all obtained from the same sample, sequenced in a study of blood T cell repertoires in COVID-19. The table came from immunoSEQ multiplex PCR; TCRdb's copy has only in-frame clones and leaves some out. The sample lists almost 250,000 clones, approximately 86% occurring once. Material: peripheral blood. The receptors originated from an older woman who had recovered from COVID-19.

This clone was counted a single time. The chain joins TRBV7-9 to TRBJ2-1, with 14 bases that match TRBD2. V lost 5 bases and J lost 2; bases outside the gene matches: 8. CDR1 is SEHNR and CDR2 is FQNEAQ in the germline V gene (reference sequence). The length of the CDR3 is 18 residues. CDR3 amino acids: CASSPRLAGGLTYNEQFF. The DNA of the CDR3 is TGTGCCAGCAGCCCGCGACTAGCGGGGGGGCTTACCTACAATGAGCAGTTCTTC.

In DNA, the CDR3 is TGTGCCCTCCGGGTGGCGAACACTGAAGCTTTCTTT. As protein: CALRVANTEAFF. The V call is TRBV7-2, the J call TRBJ1-1; D is ambiguous. CDR3 length equals 12 residues. V lost 11 bases and J lost 1, with 11 bases in between. In germline, CDR1 is SGHTA, CDR2 FQGNSA.

This clone was seen only a few times. This sequence joins TRBV11-3 and TRBJ2-2; no reliable D call. V lost 1 base and J lost 1, with 4 bases in between. Germline CDR1 is SGHNT and CDR2 is YENEEA. This CDR3 region has 14 residues. The CDR3 sequence is CASSLGGNTGELFF. The CDR3 nucleotides are TGTGCCAGCAGCTTAGGCGGGAACACCGGGGAGCTGTTTTTT. The whole variable domain, remainder taken from reference TRBV11-3 and TRBJ2-2, is EAGVVQSPRYKIIEKKQPVAFWCNPISGHNTLYWYLQNLGQGPELLIRYENEEAVDDSQLPKDRFSAERLKGVDSTLKIQPAELGDSAVYLCASSLGGNTGELFFGEGSRLTVL.

The V call is TRBV19, the J call TRBJ2-7; 9 positions match TRBD1. The CDR3 covers 17 residues. V shed 2 bases and J 2 bases; nucleotides not matched to a gene: 10. Germline V gives CDR1 LNHDA, CDR2 SQIVND (reference sequence). The CDR3 DNA reads as TGTGCCAGTAGTATAAGGTCGGACAGGGGAGTTGCCTACGAGCAGTACTTC. As protein: CASSIRSDRGVAYEQYF.

The chain is built from TRBV27 and TRBJ2-7; D perhaps matches TRBD2 (5 bases). V was trimmed by 5 bases and J by 0 bases, leaving 14 bases between them. In germline, CDR1 is MNHEY, CDR2 SMNVEV (reference sequence). The CDR3 spans 15 residues. For the CDR3, the DNA is TGTGCCAGCAGTCACCGGACGGGGAGCTCCTACGAGCAGTACTTC. Protein: CASSHRTGSSYEQYF.

The genes are TRBV19 and TRBJ2-3; tentatively, D is TRBD2 (5 bases). CDR1 and CDR2 from the germline V gene are LNHDA and SQIVND (reference sequence). This CDR3 region has 15 residues. V lost 5 bases to trimming and J lost 1 base, with 13 bases between them. The CDR3 here is CASSRKAGGTDTQYF. DNA for the CDR3: TGTGCCAGTAGTCGGAAGGCGGGCGGCACAGATACGCAGTATTTT.

In its sample, this clone was seen once. The V gene is TRBV6-6, the J gene TRBJ1-5; TRBD1 matches at 8 bases. Germline CDR1 is MNHNY and CDR2 is SVGAGI (reference sequence). The CDR3 has 14 amino acids. Losses at the gene ends were 2 bases for V and 5 bases for J; bases not matched to a gene: 2. The CDR3 loop is CASSYPGGYQPQHF. The CDR3 DNA is TGTGCCAGCAGTTACCCAGGGGGCTATCAGCCCCAGCATTTT.

Here the CDR3 reads CASSLAALNTGELFF. The CDR3 coding sequence is TGTGCCAGCAGCTTAGCCGCGCTGAACACCGGGGAGCTGTTTTTT. This rearrangement joins TRBV7-9 to TRBJ2-2, with unresolved D. The germline V and J ends were trimmed by 0 bases and 1 base, with 6 bases remaining between them. Germline V lookup: CDR1 SEHNR, CDR2 FQNEAQ (reference sequence). There are 15 residues in the CDR3.

V is TRBV5-1 and J is TRBJ2-7; TRBD2 is a possible D gene (5 bases). Trimming shortened V by 2 bases and J by 5 bases, and 11 bases separated the two germline ends. CDR3 length: 13 amino acids. Germline CDR1 reads SGHRS; CDR2 reads YFSETQ. The CDR3 here is CASSLIASNEQYF. The CDR3, as DNA: TGCGCCAGCAGCTTAATCGCTAGCAACGAGCAGTACTTC.

This clone was found once. V usage is TRBV7-2 and J usage is TRBJ2-7; D perhaps matches TRBD2 (6 bases). The CDR3 length is 17 residues. Germline V gene sequence: CDR1 SGHTA, CDR2 FQGNSA. V dropped 2 bases and J dropped 0 bases, with 17 bases sitting between them. CDR3 region: CASSLSGGKTRSYEQYF. The CDR3 DNA reads TGTGCCAGCAGCTTAAGTGGCGGGAAAACTCGCTCCTACGAGCAGTACTTC.

The rearrangement joins TRBV4-1 to TRBJ2-5, with TRBD2 matching 10 bases. Germline V gene data show CDR1 as MGHRA and CDR2 as YSYEKL. Germline trimming cut 1 base from V and 4 bases from J; bases unmatched to any gene: 12. CDR3 size: 18 residues. The CDR3 here is CASSQVGRERGGAETQYF. The CDR3 DNA is TGCGCCAGCAGCCAAGTCGGCCGGGAGCGGGGGGGCGCAGAGACCCAGTACTTC.

The sample holds one count of this clone. V gene TRBV10-3 combines with J gene TRBJ1-1, with unresolved D. Trimming pared 8 bases from V and 1 base from J, leaving 20 bases between. The CDR3 loop spans 16 amino acids. Germline assignment: CDR1 ENHRY and CDR2 SYGVKD. The CDR3 DNA sequence: TGTGCCATCGGTACCCATGCTGTCGGGTCGAACACTGAAGCTTTCTTT. Encoded protein: CAIGTHAVGSNTEAFF.

V gene TRBV28 combines with J gene TRBJ1-1; 8 positions agree with TRBD1. This CDR3 comprises 15 residues. CDR1 and CDR2 from the germline V gene are MDHEN and SYDVKM. Trimming cost V 5 bases and J 3 bases; bases outside gene matches: 8. This CDR3 reads CASSKISGGYTEAFF. Written as DNA, the CDR3 is TGTGCCAGCAGTAAAATCTCAGGGGGCTACACTGAAGCTTTCTTT. Filled out from reference TRBV28 and TRBJ1-1, the complete variable domain reads DVKVTQSSRYLVKRTGEKVFLECVQDMDHENMFWYRQDPGLGLRLIYFSYDVKMKEKGDIPEGYSVSREKKERFSLILESASTNQTSMYLCASSKISGGYTEAFFGQGTRLTVV.

This sequence joins TRBV21-1 and TRBJ2-7; the table's D call, TRBD2, was not checked against the DNA. TRBV21-1 is recorded as a pseudogene. The CDR3 totals 14 residues. The CDR3 DNA reads TGTGCCAGCAAGATGGACGGGAACCTCTACGAGCAGTACTTC. Amino acid sequence: CASKMDGNLYEQYF.

J is TRBJ2-3 and V is TRBV5-1; a weak D match, TRBD2 (7 bases). Germline V gene sequence: CDR1 SGHRS, CDR2 YFSETQ. This CDR3 has 15 residues. V lost 7 bases and J 0 bases, leaving 15 bases between the germline ends. CDR3 sequence reads: CASGTGGHSTDTQYF. The CDR3 region has the DNA TGCGCCAGCGGAACGGGGGGACATAGCACAGATACGCAGTATTTT. Full variable domain (outside the CDR3, taken from reference TRBV5-1 and TRBJ2-3): KAGVTQTPRYLIKTRGQQVTLSCSPISGHRSVSWYQQTPGQGLQFLFEYFSETQRNKGNFPGRFSGRQFSNSRSEMNVSTLELGDSALYLCASGTGGHSTDTQYFGPGTRLTVL.

The rearrangement joins TRBV20-1 to TRBJ1-1; tentative D call: TRBD1 (5 bases). CDR1 DFQATT and CDR2 SNEGSKA come from the germline V gene (reference sequence). Trimming removed 3 bases at V and 0 bases at J, with 11 bases between. This CDR3 comprises 14 residues. CDR3 in amino acids: CSASFGDLNTEAFF. DNA for the CDR3: TGCAGTGCTAGTTTCGGGGACTTGAACACTGAAGCTTTCTTT.

The gene calls are TRBV19 and TRBJ2-5, with 8 bases lining up with TRBD2. V gave up 3 bases and J gave up 5 bases; unmatched junction bases: 11. Germline V gives CDR1 LNHDA, CDR2 SQIVND (reference sequence). The CDR3 extends over 16 amino acids. As DNA, the CDR3 is TGTGCCAGTAGTATTCGGGGCGGGGGGAGCCAGGAGACCCAGTACTTC. It translates to CASSIRGGGSQETQYF.

This sequence joins TRBV6-1 and TRBJ1-4; TRBD1 might be the D (5 bases). This CDR3 region has 15 residues. V was pared by 3 bases and J by 4 bases, with 12 bases between. Germline CDR1 and CDR2: MNHNS and SASEGT. DNA of the CDR3: TGTGCCAGCAGTGATTGGGGGACTCTTAATGAAAAACTGTTTTTT. Its protein is CASSDWGTLNEKLFF.

The rearrangement joins TRBV20-1 to TRBJ2-7; TRBD2 is a possible D gene (6 bases). The CDR3 loop spans 13 amino acids. The germline V gene encodes CDR1 DFQATT and CDR2 SNEGSKA (reference sequence). The V end lost 3 bases, the J end lost 9 bases, and 18 bases lay between the germline ends. Here the CDR3 reads CSASGQGGSVQYF. CDR3 bases: TGCAGTGCTAGTGGTCAGGGAGGTAGCGTGCAGTACTTC.

The chain uses TRBV28 and TRBJ2-3; tentatively, D is TRBD1 (6 bases). CDR1 is MDHEN, CDR2 SYDVKM, per germline. V lost 2 bases and J 3 bases, leaving 9 bases between the germline ends. CDR3 length: 14 amino acids. The CDR3 DNA follows: TGTGCCAGCAGTTTACAGGGGAGTACAGATACGCAGTATTTT. Its translation: CASSLQGSTDTQYF.

V usage is TRBV24-1 and J usage is TRBJ1-2; perhaps TRBD1 as D (5 bases). With 1 base removed from V and 2 bases from J, the gap between germline ends came to 7 bases. The CDR3 runs to 14 residues. CDR1 KGHDR and CDR2 SFDVKD come from the germline V gene. The CDR3 sequence: CATSDLRTNYGYTF. The DNA for the CDR3 is TGTGCCACCAGTGATTTAAGGACAAACTATGGCTACACCTTC.

The gene calls are TRBV2 and TRBJ1-5, with 7 positions matching TRBD1. The CDR3 spans 15 residues. The germline CDR1 and CDR2 sequences are SNHLY and FYNNEI. The ends lost 7 bases at V and 1 base at J; junction bases unmatched: 7. The CDR3 loop is CASTTGVGSNQPQHF. CDR3 bases: TGTGCCAGCACTACAGGGGTAGGGAGCAATCAGCCCCAGCATTTT.

This chain connects TRBV6-5 to TRBJ2-2; D possibly corresponds to TRBD2 (5 bases). Germline V gives CDR1 MNHEY, CDR2 SVGAGI. The CDR3 consists of 12 residues. Trimming left V 10 bases short and J 1 base short, with 7 bases between. The CDR3 DNA follows: TGTGCCACCGGACTGAACACCGGGGAGCTGTTTTTT. Protein product: CATGLNTGELFF.

Written as DNA, the CDR3 is TGTGCCAGCAGCTTTCCCCGGGGAGGCTATGGCTACACCTTC. Translated, it gives CASSFPRGGYGYTF. The V call is TRBV5-4, the J call TRBJ1-2; D is undetermined. The CDR3 sequence is 14 residues long. V was clipped by 2 bases and J by 4 bases, with 12 bases between them. Germline V lookup: CDR1 SGHNT, CDR2 YYREEE (reference sequence).

For this clone: This sample also contains other DNA sequences that code for the same CDR3. This chain joins TRBV7-2 and TRBJ2-7, with 9 bases lining up with TRBD1. Germline V gene lookup returns CDR1 SGHTA and CDR2 FQGNSA. J was trimmed by 0 bases and V by 1 base; bases with no gene match: 1. This CDR3 has 15 amino acids. The CDR3 is CASSLVTGGSYEQYF. The CDR3 coding sequence is TGTGCCAGCAGCTTAGTGACAGGGGGCTCCTACGAGCAGTACTTC. Combining the CDR3 with reference TRBV7-2 and TRBJ2-7 gives the whole variable domain GAGVSQSPSNKVTEKGKDVELRCDPISGHTALYWYRQSLGQGLEFLIYFQGNSAPDKSGLPSDRFSAERTGGSVSTLTIQRTQQEDSAVYLCASSLVTGGSYEQYFGPGTRLTVT.

The chain links TRBV28 to TRBJ1-6; D is possibly TRBD1 (5 bases). The V end lost 5 bases, the J end lost 4 bases, and 9 bases lay between the germline ends. The germline gives CDR1 MDHEN, CDR2 SYDVKM. This CDR3 has 14 residues. CDR3 residues: CASSEGVYNSPLHF. CDR3 sequence (DNA): TGTGCCAGCAGTGAAGGGGTTTATAATTCACCCCTCCACTTT.

The genes are TRBV3-1 (or the pseudogene TRBV3-2) and TRBJ2-7; 7 bases align to TRBD1. With 7 bases clipped from V and 0 bases from J, the junction kept 21 bases outside the gene matches. The germline V gene has CDR1 LGHDT and CDR2 YNNKEL (reference sequence). The CDR3 sequence is 19 residues long. The CDR3 is CASNQPGTSRGGFSYEQYF. CDR3 in DNA: TGTGCCAGCAACCAGCCGGGGACCAGTCGAGGGGGCTTCTCCTACGAGCAGTACTTC.

This chain uses TRBV19 with TRBJ2-5; D possibly corresponds to TRBD2 (5 bases). The CDR3 is made up of 13 amino acids. CDR1 and CDR2 from the germline V gene are LNHDA and SQIVND (reference sequence). Trimming removed 9 bases from V and 2 bases from J, with 13 bases in between. The CDR3 DNA reads TGTGCCAGCAGGCCGACGGGACAAGAGACCCAGTACTTC. Protein: CASRPTGQETQYF.

This clone was seen a single time. The CDR3 loop is CASSPGTSGGRDVFF. In DNA form, the CDR3 reads TGCGCCAGCAGCCCGGGGACTAGCGGGGGGCGGGACGTCTTCTTC. The rearrangement joins TRBV5-1 to TRBJ2-1; 15 positions agree with TRBD2. The CDR3 extends over 15 amino acids. Germline V gene lookup returns CDR1 SGHRS and CDR2 YFSETQ. With 4 bases clipped from V and 16 bases from J, the junction kept 12 bases outside the gene matches.

V usage is TRBV12-3 or TRBV12-4 and J usage is TRBJ2-4; possibly TRBD2 for D (6 bases). There are 13 residues in the CDR3. V lost 3 bases and J lost 8, with 11 bases in between. In DNA form, the CDR3 reads TGTGCCAGCAGTTTGGGGCGGGGATACATTCAGTACTTC. Translated: CASSLGRGYIQYF.